The 15 T cell receptor beta chains below come from one sample, sequenced in a study of T cells in Graves' hyperthyroidism and ophthalmopathy. The CDR3 regions of TCR beta were amplified from RNA transcripts. Initially, a first-round RT-PCR of the TCR CDR3 employed the HTBI primer set. TCRdb processed the multiplex PCR reads anew with MiXCR; each CDR3 protein has one entry. This table has 300,000 to 450,000 distinct CDR3 sequences, about 15% appearing once. Sequenced input: blood. The origin of the receptors is a woman aged 60-75 years with Graves' hyperthyroidism.

This clonotype was observed a few times. CDR3 sequence: CSASVAGGGQETQYF. As DNA, the CDR3 is TGCAGTGCTAGTGTGGCAGGGGGCGGTCAAGAGACCCAGTACTTC. J is TRBJ2-5 and V is TRBV20-1, with TRBD1 identical over 8 bases. From germline, CDR1 is DFQATT and CDR2 SNEGSKA (reference sequence). The J segment lost 2 bases and the V segment lost 3 bases, leaving 8 bases of the junction unmatched. CDR3 length: 15 residues.

This clonotype has more than one count but fewer than ten. The chain employs TRBV6-1 and TRBJ2-7; TRBD2 agrees at 11 bases. Looked up from germline, CDR1 is MNHNS and CDR2 is SASEGT. This CDR3 spans 20 amino acids. V dropped 1 base and J dropped 4; count of bases not matched to a gene: 18. CDR3 loop: CASSEGAPSGRISRTYEQYF. The CDR3 DNA reads as TGTGCCAGCAGTGAAGGGGCTCCTAGCGGGAGGATTTCTAGGACTTACGAGCAGTACTTC.

Points on this clonotype: The junction does not match germline at one end; this may be a read error. CDR3 DNA: TGTGCCAGCAACTTAGACCTGGGGGCCACTGAAGCTTTCTTT. It specifies CASNLDLGATEAFF. The rearrangement uses TRBV7-2 and TRBJ1-1; weak D call: TRBD1 (6 bases). Looked up from germline, CDR1 is SGHTA and CDR2 is FQGNSA. The CDR3 consists of 14 residues.

This clonotype was observed at least ten times. The V and J genes are TRBV7-2 and TRBJ2-7, with TRBD1 matching over 7 bases. Germline V gene lookup returns CDR1 SGHTA and CDR2 FQGNSA. The CDR3 is made up of 13 amino acids. V lost 5 bases and J lost 4; bases outside the gene matches: 5. The CDR3 region is CASSIDRDYEQYF. Written as DNA, the CDR3 is TGTGCCAGCAGCATCGACAGGGATTACGAGCAGTACTTC.

There are many counts of this clonotype. The rearrangement uses TRBV20-1 and TRBJ2-3; 8 bases fit TRBD1. The ends lost 8 bases at V and 2 bases at J; junction bases unmatched: 9. Looked up from germline, CDR1 is DFQATT and CDR2 is SNEGSKA (reference sequence). This CDR3 is 14 amino acids long. The CDR3 sequence: CSSRDRRSTDTQYF. Here the CDR3 DNA reads TGCAGTTCCCGGGACAGGAGATCCACAGATACGCAGTATTTT.

The J gene is TRBJ1-2, the V gene TRBV11-2, with 8 bases aligning to TRBD1. The CDR3 is 15 amino acids. Looked up from germline, CDR1 is SGHAT and CDR2 is FQNNGV. After removal of 4 bases from V and 7 bases from J, the junction contained 11 bases not matched to a gene. The CDR3 reads CASSSLWTGQGGYTF. The CDR3 DNA reads TGTGCCAGCAGCTCCCTATGGACAGGGCAAGGTGGCTACACCTTC.

Worth noting for this clonotype: This clone may be a read error of a much larger clone one base away. The V gene is TRBV18, the J gene TRBJ2-2; 7 bases fit TRBD1. The germline gives CDR1 KGHSH, CDR2 LQKENI. The CDR3 has 15 residues. The CDR3: CASSPFQGDTGEPFF. In DNA, the CDR3 is TGTGCCAGCTCACCTTTCCAGGGGGACACCGGGGAGCCGTTTTTT.

This clonotype showed up many times. This chain links TRBV19 with TRBJ1-1, with 8 bases aligning to TRBD1. The CDR3 has 16 amino acids. V lost 5 bases and J lost 0; bases outside the gene matches: 8. Germline loops: CDR1 LNHDA, CDR2 SQIVND (reference sequence). The DNA of the CDR3 is TGTGCCAGTAGTGGTGGGACAGGCTCCCTGAACACTGAAGCTTTCTTT. Protein sequence: CASSGGTGSLNTEAFF.

The genes are TRBV15 and TRBJ2-6; D not resolved. The CDR3 spans 16 residues. Trimming shortened V by 1 base and J by 0 bases, and 7 bases separated the two germline ends. Germline CDR1 reads LNHNV; CDR2 reads YYDKDF (reference sequence). In DNA form, the CDR3 reads TGTGCCACCAGCAGAGGGGTGGGCTCTGGGGCCAACGTCCTGACTTTC. Amino acids: CATSRGVGSGANVLTF.

This clonotype was picked up many times. The V and J genes are TRBV2 and TRBJ2-7; 7 bases line up with TRBD1. V was pared by 11 bases and J by 1 base, with 11 bases of the junction left unmatched. The V gene's germline CDR1 is SNHLY and CDR2 FYNNEI. The CDR3 extends over 14 amino acids. As DNA, the CDR3 is TGTGCCGGAAGAGGGGGCTTGGATTCCTACGAGCAGTACTTC. Protein: CAGRGGLDSYEQYF.

This chain uses TRBV13 with TRBJ2-2; a possible D gene is TRBD1 (5 bases). This CDR3 spans 13 amino acids. CDR1 and CDR2 from the germline V gene are PRHDT and FYEKMQ (reference sequence). Trimming shortened V by 3 bases and J by 6 bases, and 8 bases separated the two germline ends. For the CDR3, the DNA is TGTGCCAGCAGCTTGGGGCGATCCGGGGAGCTGTTTTTT. The encoded protein is CASSLGRSGELFF.

This clonotype has ten or more counts. The chain joins TRBV19 to TRBJ1-6; D perhaps matches TRBD1 (5 bases). The CDR3 runs to 16 residues. V was cut by 7 bases and J by 4 bases, with 17 bases left in between. The germline V gene has CDR1 LNHDA and CDR2 SQIVND (reference sequence). CDR3 sequence reads: CASTRGSGTYNSPLHF. The DNA for the CDR3 is TGTGCCAGTACCCGAGGTAGCGGGACTTATAATTCACCCCTCCACTTT.

This clonotype was recorded a few times. This chain uses TRBV7-9 with TRBJ2-5; TRBD2 matches at 8 bases. The germline CDR1 and CDR2 sequences are SEHNR and FQNEAQ (reference sequence). The CDR3 contains 16 residues. With V trimmed by 5 bases and J by 5 bases, 13 bases remained unmatched. The CDR3 DNA follows: TGTGCCAGCAGCAACACCGACGCGGGGGGCGGGGAGACCCAGTACTTC. Translating it yields CASSNTDAGGGETQYF.

The chain joins TRBV12-5 to TRBJ1-1; perhaps TRBD1 as D (5 bases). There are 15 residues in the CDR3. CDR1 and CDR2 (germline): LGHNT, FRNRAP. Trimming pared 1 base from V and 3 bases from J, leaving 12 bases between. The CDR3 protein is CASGLDSQGYTEAFF. In nucleotides, the CDR3 is TGTGCTAGTGGTTTGGACTCCCAGGGTTACACTGAAGCTTTCTTT.

The CDR3 reads CASSWEAGETQYF. For the CDR3, the DNA is TGCGCCAGCAGCTGGGAGGCCGGGGAGACCCAGTACTTC. This chain connects TRBV5-1 to TRBJ2-5; D may be TRBD2 (6 bases). The CDR3 has 13 amino acids. CDR1 is SGHRS, CDR2 YFSETQ, per germline. Trimming took off 3 bases at V and 5 bases at J, with 11 bases between the two ends.